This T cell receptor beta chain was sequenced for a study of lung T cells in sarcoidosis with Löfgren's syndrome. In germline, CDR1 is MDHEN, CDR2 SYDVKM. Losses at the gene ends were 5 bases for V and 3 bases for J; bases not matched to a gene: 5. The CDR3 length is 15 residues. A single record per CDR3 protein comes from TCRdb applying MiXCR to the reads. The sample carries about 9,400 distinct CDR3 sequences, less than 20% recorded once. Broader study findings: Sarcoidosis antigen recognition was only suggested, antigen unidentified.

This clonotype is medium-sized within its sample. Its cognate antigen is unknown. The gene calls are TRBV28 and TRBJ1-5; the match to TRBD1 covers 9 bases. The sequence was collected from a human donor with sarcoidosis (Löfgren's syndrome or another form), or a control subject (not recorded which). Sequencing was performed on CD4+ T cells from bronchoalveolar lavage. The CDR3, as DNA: TGTGCCAGCAGTCCGGGACAGGGTTACAATCAGCCCCAGCATTTT. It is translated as CASSPGQGYNQPQHF.